This section outlines one T cell receptor beta chain sequence together with its context. The target antigen is unknown. Trimming removed 2 bases from V and 4 bases from J, with 16 bases in between. Germline CDR1 reads SGDLS; CDR2 reads YYNGEE. The CDR3 runs to 16 residues. The repertoire was sequenced with immunoSEQ multiplex PCR; TCRdb's copy has only in-frame clones and lacks some. Of tens of thousands of clones in the sample, more than 80% were seen once. This sample was taken from a study of T cells in localized non-small cell lung cancer. Whole-study findings and limits: Overall survival was longer when the density of T cells in the blood was higher. Without multi-region sequencing, intratumor heterogeneity could not be excluded. Highest T cell clonality was seen in uninvolved adjacent lung, surpassing that measured in tumor. Within adjacent lung there appeared a median roughly 60 of the top 100 tumor clones.

This clonotype originated in a male donor at least 60 years old with stage III squamous cell lung carcinoma. The V gene is TRBV9, the J gene TRBJ1-3, with D possibly TRBD1 on 5 matching bases. The sample here was peripheral blood, taken before any cancer treatment. This chain's CDR3 is CASSVSEGVRGNTIYF. CDR3 nucleotides: TGTGCCAGCAGCGTTTCTGAAGGGGTGAGAGGAAACACCATATATTTT.